Following are 19 T cell receptor beta chains from one sample sequenced in a study of T cells in Graves' hyperthyroidism and ophthalmopathy. RNA transcripts gave rise to amplified TCR beta CDR3 regions. An initial round of RT-PCR targeting the TCR CDR3 relied on the HTBI primer set. In TCRdb, the multiplex PCR reads were re-called with MiXCR into one record per CDR3 protein. The data contain 600,000 to 750,000 distinct CDR3 sequences, 17% of them singletons. Sequencing was carried out using blood. These receptors were taken from a man aged 45 to 65 with Graves' hyperthyroidism.

The sample holds a few counts of this clonotype. This chain uses TRBV20-1 with TRBJ2-7; TRBD2 matches at 8 bases. V dropped 5 bases and J dropped 4; count of bases not matched to a gene: 13. Germline-derived CDR1 and CDR2 are DFQATT and SNEGSKA (reference sequence). This CDR3 comprises 15 residues. The CDR3 nucleotides read TGCAGTGCTCAGAGGTCTGCGGGAGGTCGATACGAGCAGTACTTC. This encodes CSAQRSAGGRYEQYF.

This clonotype occurred many times. The CDR3 region is CASGGLAGGHNEQFF. The CDR3 bases are TGTGCCAGCGGCGGACTAGCGGGAGGGCACAATGAGCAGTTCTTC. The V and J genes are TRBV2 and TRBJ2-1; 15 bases match TRBD2. From germline, CDR1 is SNHLY and CDR2 FYNNEI. V shed 8 bases, J shed 5 bases, and the junction held 4 bases outside the gene matches. The CDR3 loop spans 15 amino acids. Supplemented by reference TRBV2 and TRBJ2-1, the full variable domain reads EPEVTQTPSHQVTQMGQEVILRCVPISNHLYFYWYRQILGQKVEFLVSFYNNEISEKSEIFDDQFSVERPDGSNFTLKIRSTKLEDSAMYFCASGGLAGGHNEQFFGPGTRLTVL.

This clonotype was detected a few times. J is TRBJ2-5 and V is TRBV19, with 13 bases fitting TRBD2. The germline V gene has CDR1 LNHDA and CDR2 SQIVND (reference sequence). This CDR3 is built from 15 residues. V dropped 4 bases and J dropped 2; count of bases not matched to a gene: 1. CDR3 DNA sequence: TGTGCCAGTAGTAGGGGACTAGCGGGACAAGAGACCCAGTACTTC. Translating it yields CASSRGLAGQETQYF. Combining the CDR3 with reference TRBV19 and TRBJ2-5 gives the whole variable domain DGGITQSPKYLFRKEGQNVTLSCEQNLNHDAMYWYRQDPGQGLRLIYYSQIVNDFQKGDIAEGYSVSREKKESFPLTVTSAQKNPTAFYLCASSRGLAGQETQYFGPGTRLLVL.

This clonotype was seen at least ten times. The V call is TRBV7-9, the J call TRBJ2-3; D may match TRBD1 or TRBD2 (6 bases each). Trimming removed 7 bases from V and 3 bases from J, with 17 bases in between. The germline V gene has CDR1 SEHNR and CDR2 FQNEAQ (reference sequence). This CDR3 is built from 15 residues. CDR3 in amino acids: CASNSGGGGTDTQYF. CDR3 bases: TGTGCCAGCAATAGCGGTGGAGGGGGAACAGATACGCAGTATTTT.

The CDR3 is CAISEGTGEQYF. Written as DNA, the CDR3 is TGTGCCATCAGTGAGGGGACTGGTGAGCAGTACTTC. This chain joins TRBV10-3 and TRBJ2-7; tentatively, D is TRBD2 (6 bases). Germline CDR1 ENHRY, CDR2 SYGVKD. Between the trimmed V and J ends, which lost 2 bases and 7 bases, there was a span of 9 bases. The CDR3 runs 12 residues.

This chain links TRBV20-1 with TRBJ1-1; unclear D gene. V was cut by 5 bases and J by 0 bases, with 7 bases left in between. The CDR3 covers 12 residues. In germline, CDR1 is DFQATT, CDR2 SNEGSKA (reference sequence). CDR3 bases: TGCAGTGCTCTAAAGATGAACACTGAAGCTTTCTTT. Translating gives CSALKMNTEAFF.

This chain connects TRBV5-7 to TRBJ2-5, with D possibly TRBD1 on 5 matching bases. TRBV5-7 is labeled an ORF, and its function is uncertain. The ends were cut back, 5 bases at V and 6 bases at J, with 14 bases in the middle. This CDR3 is 13 amino acids long. This chain's CDR3 is CASSPSGAQTQYF. The CDR3 DNA reads TGTGCCAGCAGTCCCAGTGGGGCCCAGACCCAGTACTTC.

The V gene is TRBV20-1, the J gene TRBJ2-5; D might be TRBD2 (5 bases). CDR1 DFQATT and CDR2 SNEGSKA come from the germline V gene (reference sequence). Trimming pared 0 bases from V and 5 bases from J, leaving 22 bases between. CDR3 length equals 17 residues. Written as DNA, the CDR3 is TGCAGTGCTAGAGATAGAAGGTTTGGGAGAGGAGAGGAGACCCAGTACTTC. Amino acids: CSARDRRFGRGEETQYF.

In this sample, this clonotype turned up many times. J is TRBJ2-7 and V is TRBV12-3 or TRBV12-4; D is uncertain. V was trimmed by 4 bases and J by 0 bases, leaving 13 bases between them. CDR3 size: 15 residues. The CDR3 reads CASSSLNTPSYEQYF. As DNA, the CDR3 is TGTGCCAGCAGTTCGTTGAACACCCCCTCCTACGAGCAGTACTTC.

The table lists this clonotype with many counts. The V gene is TRBV18, the J gene TRBJ1-5; D perhaps matches TRBD1 (6 bases). Germline V CDR1 and CDR2: KGHSH, LQKENI. Trimming removed 5 bases from V and 6 bases from J, with 14 bases in between. This CDR3 contains 14 residues. The CDR3 DNA reads TGTGCCAGCTCAGGGGGCGCAGATCTTCAGCCCCAGCATTTT. It encodes CASSGGADLQPQHF.

About this clonotype: The CDR3 carries no conserved terminal phenylalanine or tryptophan, so it likely arises from a read error. The chain recombines TRBV27 with TRBJ2-7; TRBD1 agrees at 10 bases. The V segment lost 3 bases and the J segment 3 bases; nucleotides outside the gene matches: 8. CDR1 is MNHEY, CDR2 SMNVEV, per germline (reference sequence). The CDR3 covers 16 residues. The CDR3 spells CASSFAPGQGVYEQYL. The CDR3 nucleotides read TGTGCCAGCAGTTTCGCCCCAGGACAGGGGGTCTACGAGCAGTACCTC.

The gene calls are TRBV4-2 and TRBJ2-7, with TRBD2 matching over 9 bases. Losses at the gene ends were 3 bases for V and 1 base for J; bases not matched to a gene: 7. The CDR3 is 16 amino acids. Germline CDR1 LGHNA, CDR2 YNFKEQ. CDR3 protein: CASSHAGTSLSYEQYF. The DNA of the CDR3 is TGTGCCAGCAGCCACGCCGGGACTAGCCTTTCCTACGAGCAGTACTTC.

The chain carries TRBV15 and TRBJ1-1, with TRBD1 identical over 8 bases. V lost 6 bases to trimming and J lost 0 bases; unmatched junction nucleotides: 12. Germline V gene data show CDR1 as LNHNV and CDR2 as YYDKDF (reference sequence). This CDR3 has 17 residues. CDR3 sequence reads: CATRGTGRGRMNTEAFF. In DNA form, the CDR3 reads TGTGCCACCAGGGGGACAGGTCGGGGAAGAATGAACACTGAAGCTTTCTTT. Variable domain in full (rest from reference TRBV15 and TRBJ1-1): DAMVIQNPRYQVTQFGKPVTLSCSQTLNHNVMYWYQQKSSQAPKLLFHYYDKDFNNEADTPDNFQSRRPNTSFCFLDIRSPGLGDTAMYLCATRGTGRGRMNTEAFFGQGTRLTVV.

Only a few counts were recorded for this clonotype. The chain carries TRBV19 and TRBJ2-7, with D perhaps matching TRBD1 or TRBD2 (5 bases each). This CDR3 is 12 amino acids long. V was shortened by 11 bases and J by 2 bases, with 13 bases between the two germline ends. Germline V lookup: CDR1 LNHDA, CDR2 SQIVND (reference sequence). The DNA of the CDR3 is TGTGCCCCCCGGGGCAAGACCTACGAGCAGTACTTC. It specifies CAPRGKTYEQYF. Full variable domain (missing parts from reference TRBV19 and TRBJ2-7): DGGITQSPKYLFRKEGQNVTLSCEQNLNHDAMYWYRQDPGQGLRLIYYSQIVNDFQKGDIAEGYSVSREKKESFPLTVTSAQKNPTAFYLCAPRGKTYEQYFGPGTRLTVT.

The chain uses TRBV9 and TRBJ2-7, with 9 bases fitting TRBD2. With 0 bases clipped from V and 2 bases from J, the junction kept 3 bases outside the gene matches. CDR1 is SGDLS and CDR2 is YYNGEE in the germline V gene. The CDR3 is made up of 15 amino acids. CDR3 sequence: CASSVGREGAYEQYF. CDR3 bases: TGTGCCAGCAGCGTAGGGCGGGAGGGTGCCTACGAGCAGTACTTC.

This clonotype occurred many times. This chain links TRBV15 with TRBJ2-1, with TRBD2 matching over 10 bases. Germline lookup yields CDR1 LNHNV and CDR2 YYDKDF (reference sequence). The CDR3 runs to 17 residues. V shed 5 bases, J shed 8 bases, and the junction held 15 bases outside the gene matches. The CDR3 here is CATSVLHGSGRAYEQFF. DNA of the CDR3: TGTGCCACCAGCGTCCTTCATGGGAGCGGGAGGGCGTATGAGCAGTTCTTC.

This clonotype showed up just a few times. The V and J genes are TRBV20-1 and TRBJ1-1; D is ambiguous. The CDR3 consists of 16 residues. CDR1 is DFQATT, CDR2 SNEGSKA, per germline (reference sequence). The V gene lost 2 bases and the J gene lost 4 bases, with 20 bases spanning the gap. CDR3 loop: CSARIIFPRQITEAFF. Written as DNA, the CDR3 is TGCAGTGCTAGAATAATCTTTCCTAGACAAATCACTGAAGCTTTCTTT.

This clonotype was detected a few times. The genes are TRBV27 and TRBJ2-3; 10 bases are a match to TRBD1. Trimming took 2 bases from V and 4 from J; bases not matched to a gene: 6. The CDR3 has 16 residues. The germline V gene has CDR1 MNHEY and CDR2 SMNVEV (reference sequence). The CDR3 DNA follows: TGTGCCAGCAGTTTAGTGGGACAGGGGTTATCAGATACGCAGTATTTT. It codes for CASSLVGQGLSDTQYF.

This clonotype occurred many times. The chain couples TRBV28 to TRBJ2-4; the match to TRBD2 covers 8 bases. The germline gives CDR1 MDHEN, CDR2 SYDVKM. The CDR3 totals 16 residues. The J segment lost 0 bases and the V segment lost 5 bases, leaving 6 bases of the junction unmatched. CDR3 sequence reads: CASSIAGHLAKNIQYF. The CDR3 nucleotides are TGTGCCAGCAGTATAGCGGGACACCTAGCCAAAAACATTCAGTACTTC.